The 21 T cell receptor beta chains listed next were all sequenced from one sample in a study of prognosis after radiotherapy for stage I lung cancer. TCR beta CDR3 amplification from genomic DNA was performed by two-round multiplex PCR. First-round PCR amplification was performed with primers specific to each TRBV and TRBJ gene. TCRdb analysed the multiplex PCR reads with MiXCR anew, one entry per CDR3 protein. The sample records around 16,000 distinct CDR3 sequences, less than 55% being singletons. This material consisted of PBMCs, taken before or after stereotactic body radiation therapy (not recorded which). The receptors stem from a donor aged 50 or older with non-small cell lung cancer.

The table lists this clonotype with many counts. CDR3 in DNA: TGTGCCAGCAGCCCAGGCAACAGAAACACTGAAGCTTTCTTT. Its translation is CASSPGNRNTEAFF. V is TRBV28 and J is TRBJ1-1; no reliable D call. CDR1 MDHEN and CDR2 SYDVKM come from the germline V gene. The V gene lost 6 bases and the J gene lost 2 bases, with 13 bases spanning the gap. The CDR3 contains 14 residues.

As concerns this clonotype: Sequence at one end of the junction differs from germline and may be a read error. The chain has TRBV29-1 and TRBJ2-5; D is unresolved. CDR1 and CDR2 from the germline V gene are SQVTM and ANQGSEA. The CDR3 covers 17 residues. CDR3 sequence reads: CSVEEENPTAKQDTQYF. CDR3 nucleotides: TGCAGCGTTGAAGAAGAGAATCCCACAGCCAAACAAGATACCCAGTACTTC.

Comments on this clonotype: Compared with germline, one end of the junction differs, possibly owing to a read error. The V call is TRBV6-9, the J call TRBJ2-6, with D perhaps TRBD1 (6 bases). There are 17 residues in the CDR3. Germline loops: CDR1 MNHGY, CDR2 SVAAGI. The CDR3 is CVSSYDRPVSGANVLTF. CDR3 in DNA: TGTGTCAGCAGTTATGACAGGCCTGTCTCTGGGGCCAACGTACTGACTTTC.

The V call is TRBV5-1, the J call TRBJ1-6; D may be TRBD1 (5 bases). Trimming removed 5 bases at V and 8 bases at J, with 17 bases between. Germline CDR1 is SGHRS and CDR2 is YFSETQ. This CDR3 spans 15 amino acids. As DNA, the CDR3 is TGCGCCAGCAGTAAGGTATCCACGGGGGATTCACCCCTCCACTTT. Translation gives CASSKVSTGDSPLHF.

This clonotype occurred many times. The chain employs TRBV20-1 and TRBJ1-5; the D gene is possibly TRBD1 (6 bases). Looked up from germline, CDR1 is DFQATT and CDR2 is SNEGSKA (reference sequence). V was cut by 3 bases and J by 3 bases, with 12 bases left in between. The CDR3 extends over 14 amino acids. CDR3 residues: CSASPGQPNQPQHF. The CDR3 DNA follows: TGCAGTGCTAGCCCCGGACAGCCCAATCAGCCCCAGCATTTT.

The sample holds many counts of this clonotype. The chain recombines TRBV20-1 with TRBJ1-1; unclear D gene. The germline V gene has CDR1 DFQATT and CDR2 SNEGSKA (reference sequence). CDR3 size: 12 residues. Trimming left V 5 bases short and J 7 bases short, with 14 bases between. CDR3 nucleotides: TGCAGTGCTCCACGCGGTCTTATTGAAGCTTTCTTT. It encodes CSAPRGLIEAFF.

This chain links TRBV30 with TRBJ1-2; unclear D gene. Germline V gives CDR1 GTSNPN, CDR2 SVGIG (reference sequence). V lost 0 bases, J lost 2 bases, and 13 bases lay in between. The length of the CDR3 is 15 residues. The CDR3 nucleotides are TGTGCCTGGAGTGTACATTTGGGCAGCAACTATGGCTACACCTTC. Its protein product is CAWSVHLGSNYGYTF.

This chain connects TRBV7-2 to TRBJ2-7; D is perhaps TRBD1 (6 bases). The V gene's germline CDR1 is SGHTA and CDR2 FQGNSA. This CDR3 spans 14 amino acids. V was cut by 6 bases and J by 1 base, with 13 bases left in between. DNA for the CDR3: TGTGCCAGCAGGATCAGGGGCTCTTCCTACGAGCAGTACTTC. It codes for CASRIRGSSYEQYF.

The chain uses TRBV11-2 and TRBJ1-6; D uncertain. Trimming removed 0 bases from V and 14 bases from J, with 11 bases in between. CDR3 length: 13 amino acids. The V gene's germline CDR1 is SGHAT and CDR2 FQNNGV. CDR3 in DNA: TGTGCCAGCAGCTTAGATCTCCTTTCGACCCTCCACTTT. Protein: CASSLDLLSTLHF.

Turning to this clonotype: Without the conserved terminal phenylalanine or tryptophan, this CDR3 likely stems from a read error. This chain joins TRBV19 and TRBJ1-2; tentative D call: TRBD1 (5 bases). The germline V gene encodes CDR1 LNHDA and CDR2 SQIVND (reference sequence). The CDR3 has 16 amino acids. In DNA, the CDR3 is TGTTCCAGTAGTATCGGTACAGGTGTTCCTAACTATGGCTACACCCTC. Translated, it gives CSSSIGTGVPNYGYTL.

This clonotype was detected many times. V and J are TRBV14 and TRBJ1-2; D remains unclear. The V end was cut by 0 bases, the J end by 6 bases, with 17 bases between. Germline loops: CDR1 SGHDN, CDR2 FVKESK. The CDR3 covers 16 residues. This chain's CDR3 is CASSQDRGNTFNGYTF. The CDR3 DNA reads as TGTGCCAGCAGCCAAGATCGGGGAAACACTTTTAATGGCTACACCTTC.

CDR3 sequence: CASSLIKGSPYEQYF. In DNA form, the CDR3 reads TGTGCCAGCAGCTTGATAAAGGGGAGCCCCTACGAGCAGTACTTC. The chain links TRBV7-2 to TRBJ2-7; D is possibly TRBD1 or TRBD2 (5 bases each). The CDR3 consists of 15 residues. CDR1 and CDR2 (germline): SGHTA, FQGNSA. V lost 3 bases, J lost 2 bases, and 14 bases lay in between.

Points on this clonotype: One end of the junction fails to match germline, which may point to a read error. This chain links TRBV14 with TRBJ2-1; TRBD2 agrees at 8 bases. This CDR3 is built from 15 residues. Looked up from germline, CDR1 is SGHDN and CDR2 is FVKESK. The DNA of the CDR3 is TGTGCCATCAGCTTGCGACTAGCGCAGAACAATGAGCAGTTCTTC. It translates to CAISLRLAQNNEQFF.

In its sample, this clonotype was seen a few times. The chain links TRBV19 to TRBJ2-1; 9 nucleotides match TRBD2. V trimming: 7 bases; J trimming: 2 bases; junction bases outside the gene matches: 18. CDR3 length: 19 amino acids. From germline, CDR1 is LNHDA and CDR2 SQIVND (reference sequence). Written as DNA, the CDR3 is TGTGCCAGTACCCTAGGGGGCTTAGCGGGGGCGGCTCCCTACAATGAGCAGTTCTTC. Translating gives CASTLGGLAGAAPYNEQFF.

The DNA for the CDR3 is TGTACCAGCATCTTTGGGAGCCAGGGGGACTCCTACGAGCAGTACTTC. Amino acids: CTSIFGSQGDSYEQYF. This rearrangement joins TRBV7-2 to TRBJ2-7; 7 nucleotides match TRBD1. The V segment lost 7 bases and the J segment 0 bases; nucleotides outside the gene matches: 12. CDR3 length: 16 amino acids. The germline CDR1 and CDR2 sequences are SGHTA and FQGNSA.

Judged by abundance, this clonotype is medium-sized. V gene TRBV28 combines with J gene TRBJ1-5; D is undetermined. CDR1 is MDHEN and CDR2 is SYDVKM in the germline V gene. The germline V and J ends were trimmed by 2 bases and 5 bases, with 4 bases remaining between them. This CDR3 has 12 residues. Here the CDR3 reads CASSLIYQPQHF. The CDR3 nucleotides read TGTGCCAGCAGTTTAATTTATCAGCCCCAGCATTTT. The complete variable domain, with remaining parts taken from reference TRBV28 and TRBJ1-5, reads DVKVTQSSRYLVKRTGEKVFLECVQDMDHENMFWYRQDPGLGLRLIYFSYDVKMKEKGDIPEGYSVSREKKERFSLILESASTNQTSMYLCASSLIYQPQHFGDGTRLSIL.

This clonotype occurred many times. The chain joins TRBV2 to TRBJ1-6; D is unclear. The CDR3 spans 13 residues. The V and J ends lost 3 bases and 7 bases respectively, with 7 bases between them. Germline CDR1 reads SNHLY; CDR2 reads FYNNEI. The CDR3 nucleotides are TGTGCCAGCAGTGATTCGGGGAATTCACCCCTCCACTTT. The encoded protein is CASSDSGNSPLHF.

Of note for this clonotype: This probably arose from a read error, given a far larger clone one base away. The genes are TRBV6-4 and TRBJ2-2; a possible D gene is TRBD2 (6 bases). The CDR3 extends over 13 amino acids. The germline CDR1 and CDR2 sequences are MRHNA and SNTAGT. CDR3 bases: TGTGCCAGCAGTCGAAGGGGTGGCGGGGATCTGTTTTTT. Protein sequence: CASSRRGGGDLFF.

V and J are TRBV28 and TRBJ2-7; TRBD2 might be the D (6 bases). This CDR3 comprises 14 residues. Looked up from germline, CDR1 is MDHEN and CDR2 is SYDVKM. V was clipped by 3 bases and J by 3 bases, with 12 bases between them. The CDR3 sequence is CASSFMGGSYEQYF. The CDR3 nucleotides read TGTGCCAGCAGTTTCATGGGGGGTAGCTACGAGCAGTACTTC.

V and J are TRBV2 and TRBJ2-7; D is possibly TRBD1 (6 bases). The germline V gene has CDR1 SNHLY and CDR2 FYNNEI. The CDR3 is 15 residues long. V was clipped by 6 bases and J by 5 bases, with 20 bases between them. CDR3 in amino acids: CASSLSDSPYNEQYF. CDR3 bases: TGTGCCAGCAGCCTCTCGGACAGCCCGTACAACGAGCAGTACTTC.

This clonotype was seen repeatedly, ten times or more. V gene TRBV10-2 combines with J gene TRBJ2-1, with unresolved D. Germline V CDR1 and CDR2: WSHSY, SAAADI. The ends were cut back, 5 bases at V and 5 bases at J, with 13 bases in the middle. The CDR3 covers 14 residues. The CDR3 region has the DNA TGCGCCAGCAGTTCAACCCCGACAAACAATGAGCAGTTCTTC. It is translated as CASSSTPTNNEQFF.